This T cell receptor (beta chain) was recorded in a study of blood T cell repertoires in COVID-19. Study-wide background: The analysed material was cDNA or gDNA that came from T cells, B-cell-depleted T cells, or PBMCs.

The method was immunoSEQ multiplex PCR; TCRdb's version includes in-frame clones alone and lacks a portion of them. The profile shows approximately 200,000 clones, 90% to 95% of them singletons. Seattle researchers signed up patients amid active infection and tracked them longitudinally. This clone was picked up one time. Germline CDR1 is SGHKS and CDR2 is YYEKEE (reference sequence). V shed 5 bases and J shed 5 bases, with 20 bases lying between them. The CDR3 loop spans 17 amino acids. The sequencing sample was made of peripheral blood. The rearrangement links TRBV5-5 to TRBJ1-6, with D maybe TRBD1 (6 bases). The TCR was taken from a man younger than 45 with COVID-19, enrolled during active disease. CDR3 residues: CASRRTPQGPNNSPLHF. The CDR3 region has the DNA TGTGCCAGCAGACGCACACCACAGGGCCCCAATAATTCACCCCTCCACTTT. Based on the CDR3 plus reference TRBV5-5 and TRBJ1-6, the full variable domain is DAGVTQSPTHLIKTRGQQVTLRCSPISGHKSVSWYQQVLGQGPQFIFQYYEKEERGRGNFPDRFSARQFPNYSSELNVNALLLGDSALYLCASRRTPQGPNNSPLHFGNGTRLTVT.